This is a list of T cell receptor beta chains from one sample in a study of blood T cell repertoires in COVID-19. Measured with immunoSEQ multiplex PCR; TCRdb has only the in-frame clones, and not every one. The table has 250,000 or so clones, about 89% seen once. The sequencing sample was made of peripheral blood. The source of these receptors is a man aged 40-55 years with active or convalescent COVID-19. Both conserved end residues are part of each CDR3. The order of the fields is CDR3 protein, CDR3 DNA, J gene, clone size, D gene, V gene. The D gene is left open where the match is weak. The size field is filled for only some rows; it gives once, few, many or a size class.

CASSSEGAVYGYTF	TGCGCCAGCAGCTCGGAGGGGGCGGTCTATGGCTACACCTTC	TRBJ1-2	-	TRBD1	TRBV5-1
CASSPGTAYEQYF	TGTGCCAGCAGTCCCGGGACAGCCTACGAGCAGTACTTC	TRBJ2-7	once	TRBD1	TRBV3-1/TRBV3-2
CASSLQGSGNQPQHF	TGTGCCAGCAGCTTACAGGGGAGTGGCAATCAGCCCCAGCATTTT	TRBJ1-5	-	TRBD1	TRBV28
CASSLVLQGNGYTF	TGTGCCAGCAGCTTAGTTTTGCAGGGAAATGGCTACACCTTC	TRBJ1-2	-	-	TRBV11-2
CASTASGTDTQYF	TGTGCCAGTACGGCTAGCGGCACAGATACGCAGTATTTT	TRBJ2-3	-	-	TRBV19
CASSHQDRNQPQHF	TGTGCCAGCAGCCACCAAGACAGAAATCAGCCCCAGCATTTT	TRBJ1-5	-	-	TRBV5-6
CASNLLGGALQETQYF	TGTGCCAGCAACCTTCTTGGCGGGGCCCTCCAAGAGACCCAGTACTTC	TRBJ2-5	-	-	TRBV2
CASSASGGRAEAFF	TGTGCCAGCAGCGCCTCCGGGGGTAGGGCTGAAGCTTTCTTT	TRBJ1-1	-	-	TRBV6-5
CASSLGGIQPQHF	TGTGCCAGCAGTTTAGGAGGGATTCAGCCCCAGCATTTT	TRBJ1-5	-	-	TRBV28
CASGLGGFLSGNTIYF	TGTGCTAGTGGTTTGGGGGGCTTTCTCTCTGGAAACACCATATATTTT	TRBJ1-3	-	-	TRBV12-5
CASSPPADSYEQYF	TGTGCCAGCTCACCACCGGCGGACAGCTACGAGCAGTACTTC	TRBJ2-7	-	-	TRBV18
CASMHRQGYTGELFF	TGTGCCAGCATGCATCGGCAGGGCTACACCGGGGAGCTGTTTTTT	TRBJ2-2	-	-	TRBV28
CASSFGTSGSSYEQYF	TGTGCCAGTAGTTTCGGGACTAGCGGGAGCTCCTACGAGCAGTACTTC	TRBJ2-7	-	TRBD2	TRBV19
CASRVTGSSYNEQFF	TGTGCCAGCAGGGTTACAGGGAGCTCCTACAATGAGCAGTTCTTC	TRBJ2-1	-	-	TRBV6-5
CASSARDSYEQYF	TGTGCCAGCAGCGCCCGGGACAGCTACGAGCAGTACTTC	TRBJ2-7	-	TRBD1	TRBV9
CASSLYQGTGETQYF	TGTGCCAGCAGCTTATACCAGGGTACAGGAGAGACCCAGTACTTC	TRBJ2-5	once	-	TRBV13
CASSTRQGAGETQYF	TGTGCCAGCAGTACCCGACAGGGGGCGGGAGAGACCCAGTACTTC	TRBJ2-5	-	TRBD1	TRBV6-5
CATSKGGQVGDTQYF	TGTGCCACCAGCAAGGGGGGGCAGGTGGGAGATACGCAGTATTTT	TRBJ2-3	-	-	TRBV15
CASSQGLSGGQPQHF	TGTGCCAGCAGCCAAGGTCTCAGCGGGGGCCAGCCCCAGCATTTT	TRBJ1-5	-	-	TRBV3-1/TRBV3-2
CASSQDQGDQPQHF	TGCGCCAGCAGCCAAGATCAGGGGGATCAGCCCCAGCATTTT	TRBJ1-5	-	TRBD1	TRBV4-1
CASSRSGREQYF	TGTGCCAGCAGTCGTAGCGGGAGAGAGCAGTACTTC	TRBJ2-7	-	TRBD2	TRBV28
CAWSLTGMLYEQYF	TGTGCCTGGAGTTTAACAGGGATGCTCTACGAGCAGTACTTC	TRBJ2-7	-	-	TRBV30
CASSWKASGGIYEKLFF	TGTGCCAGCAGCTGGAAGGCCTCAGGGGGGATTTATGAAAAACTGTTTTTT	TRBJ1-4	few	TRBD1	TRBV13
CASRDRENTEAFF	TGTGCCAGCAGGGACCGGGAGAACACTGAAGCTTTCTTT	TRBJ1-1	-	-	TRBV2
CASSLQEDTEAFF	TGTGCCAGTAGCCTCCAAGAGGACACTGAAGCTTTCTTT	TRBJ1-1	-	-	TRBV19
CASSVVARGGIGDTDTQYF	TGTGCCAGCAGCGTAGTGGCCCGCGGAGGGATCGGGGACACAGATACGCAGTATTTT	TRBJ2-3	-	-	TRBV9
CASSLAPSGIQSYEQYF	TGTGCCAGCTCACTCGCCCCCTCAGGGATTCAATCCTACGAGCAGTACTTC	TRBJ2-7	-	-	TRBV18
CASGQAATGELFF	TGTGCCAGCGGACAGGCGGCCACCGGGGAGCTGTTTTTT	TRBJ2-2	-	TRBD1	TRBV25-1
CASSPGTFDTQYF	TGTGCCAGCAGTCCCGGGACTTTTGATACGCAGTATTTT	TRBJ2-3	-	-	TRBV27
CASRDRNTEAFF	TGTGCCAGCAGGGACAGGAACACTGAAGCTTTCTTT	TRBJ1-1	-	-	TRBV6-5
CASMGGLAGEDEQFF	TGTGCCAGCATGGGGGGACTAGCGGGAGAGGATGAGCAGTTCTTC	TRBJ2-1	-	TRBD2	TRBV6-5
CASRGSLGGSYEQYF	TGCGCCAGCAGGGGCTCCCTGGGAGGGTCCTACGAGCAGTACTTC	TRBJ2-7	-	TRBD2	TRBV10-2
CATSKSDRVENQPQHF	TGTGCCACCAGCAAATCAGACAGGGTCGAAAATCAGCCCCAGCATTTT	TRBJ1-5	-	TRBD1	TRBV15
CASSSTDGYTF	TGCGCCAGCAGCTCAACAGACGGCTACACCTTC	TRBJ1-2	many	-	TRBV5-1
CASSEGGLAGARTDTQYF	TGCGCCAGCAGTGAGGGGGGACTAGCGGGGGCTCGGACAGATACGCAGTATTTT	TRBJ2-3	-	TRBD2	TRBV10-2
CAWDRNYGYTF	TGTGCCTGGGACAGAAACTATGGCTACACCTTC	TRBJ1-2	once	-	TRBV30
CAISPGQPEAFF	TGTGCCATCAGTCCCGGACAGCCCGAAGCTTTCTTT	TRBJ1-1	-	-	TRBV10-3
CASSRQGDTGELFF	TGTGCCAGCAGCCGACAGGGGGACACCGGGGAGCTGTTTTTT	TRBJ2-2	-	TRBD1	TRBV9
CASSLAGRREETQYF	TGTGCCAGCAGCTTGGCCGGACGGAGGGAAGAGACCCAGTACTTC	TRBJ2-5	-	-	TRBV5-5
CATRARGVGETQYF	TGTGCCACCAGAGCCCGGGGTGTGGGGGAGACCCAGTACTTC	TRBJ2-5	-	-	TRBV24-1
CASSPRGSGRLGELFF	TGTGCCAGCAGCCCCCGAGGGAGCGGGAGGCTCGGGGAGCTGTTTTTT	TRBJ2-2	-	TRBD2	TRBV9